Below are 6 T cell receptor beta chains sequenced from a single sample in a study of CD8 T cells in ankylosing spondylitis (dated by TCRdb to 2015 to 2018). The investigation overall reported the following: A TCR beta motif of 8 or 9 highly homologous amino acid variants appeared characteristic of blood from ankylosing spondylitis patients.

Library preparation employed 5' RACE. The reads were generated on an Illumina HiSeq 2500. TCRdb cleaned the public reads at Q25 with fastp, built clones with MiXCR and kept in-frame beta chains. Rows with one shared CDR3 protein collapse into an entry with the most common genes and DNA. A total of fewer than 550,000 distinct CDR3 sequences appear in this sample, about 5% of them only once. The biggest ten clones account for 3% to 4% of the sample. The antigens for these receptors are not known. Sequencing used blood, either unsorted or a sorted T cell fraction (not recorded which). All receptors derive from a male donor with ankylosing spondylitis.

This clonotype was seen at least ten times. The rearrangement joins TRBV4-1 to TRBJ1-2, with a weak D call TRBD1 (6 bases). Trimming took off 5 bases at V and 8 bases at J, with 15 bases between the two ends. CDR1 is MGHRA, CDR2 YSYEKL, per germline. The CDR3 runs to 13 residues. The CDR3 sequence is CASSGGHRVGYTF. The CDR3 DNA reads TGCGCCAGCAGCGGGGGCCATCGGGTCGGCTACACCTTC.

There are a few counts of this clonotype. The CDR3 nucleotides are TGCAGTGCTACGCGGGAGACATACAATGAGCAGTTCTTC. Translation gives CSATRETYNEQFF. The chain employs TRBV20-1 and TRBJ2-1, with 7 bases lining up with TRBD2. Germline V gene sequence: CDR1 DFQATT, CDR2 SNEGSKA (reference sequence). CDR3 length: 13 residues. Trimming cost V 4 bases and J 4 bases; bases outside gene matches: 4.

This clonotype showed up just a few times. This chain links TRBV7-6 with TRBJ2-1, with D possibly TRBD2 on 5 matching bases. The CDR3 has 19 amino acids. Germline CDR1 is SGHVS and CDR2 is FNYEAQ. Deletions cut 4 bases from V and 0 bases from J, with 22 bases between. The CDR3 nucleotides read TGTGCCAGCAGCTCAATGTATCGGGTTAGCGTAGGCTCCTACAATGAGCAGTTCTTC. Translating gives CASSSMYRVSVGSYNEQFF.

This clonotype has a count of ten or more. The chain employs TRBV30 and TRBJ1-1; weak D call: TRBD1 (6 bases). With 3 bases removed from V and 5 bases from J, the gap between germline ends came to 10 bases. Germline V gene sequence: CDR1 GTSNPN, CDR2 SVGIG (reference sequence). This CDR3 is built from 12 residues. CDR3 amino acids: CAWRGGGTEAFF. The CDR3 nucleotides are TGTGCCTGGAGAGGAGGGGGTACTGAAGCTTTCTTT.

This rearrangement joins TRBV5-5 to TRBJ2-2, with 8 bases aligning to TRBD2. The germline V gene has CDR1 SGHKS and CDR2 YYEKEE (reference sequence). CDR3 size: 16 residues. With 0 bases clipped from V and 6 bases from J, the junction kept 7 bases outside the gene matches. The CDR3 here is CASSLEASGLAGELFF. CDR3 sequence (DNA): TGTGCCAGCAGCTTGGAGGCTAGCGGGCTAGCCGGGGAGCTGTTTTTT.

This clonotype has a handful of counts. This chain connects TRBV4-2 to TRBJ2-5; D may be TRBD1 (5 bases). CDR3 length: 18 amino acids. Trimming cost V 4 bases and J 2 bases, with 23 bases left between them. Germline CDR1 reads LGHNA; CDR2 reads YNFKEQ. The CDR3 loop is CASSPLWAARETQETQYF. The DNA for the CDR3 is TGTGCCAGCAGCCCACTCTGGGCAGCCAGGGAAACTCAAGAGACCCAGTACTTC.